What follows are 22 T cell receptor beta chains derived from one specimen sequenced in a study of blood T cell repertoires in COVID-19. Profiling relied on immunoSEQ multiplex PCR, and the TCRdb table lists in-frame clones only, not all of them. The sample comprises over 85,000 clones, around 84% of which are singletons, and about 5.1% rests with the top ten. The specimen sequenced was peripheral blood. The source of these receptors is a man aged 40-49 years with acute or convalescent COVID-19.

The rearrangement uses TRBV7-3 and TRBJ1-1; D possibly corresponds to TRBD1 (5 bases). From germline, CDR1 is SGHTA and CDR2 FQGTGA. The CDR3 is 13 amino acids. The germline V and J ends were trimmed by 1 base and 4 bases, with 7 bases remaining between them. CDR3 protein: CASSLRGGTEAFF. The CDR3 nucleotides read TGTGCCAGCAGCTTAAGGGGGGGCACTGAAGCTTTCTTT.

The chain is built from TRBV14 and TRBJ2-6; 9 nucleotides match TRBD2. The germline V gene encodes CDR1 SGHDN and CDR2 FVKESK. Germline trimming cut 1 base from V and 1 base from J; bases unmatched to any gene: 11. The CDR3 has 20 residues. CDR3: CASSQVGLFSGGSGANVLTF. The CDR3 nucleotides read TGTGCCAGCAGCCAAGTGGGATTGTTTAGCGGGGGATCTGGGGCCAACGTCCTGACTTTC. Combining the CDR3 with reference TRBV14 and TRBJ2-6 gives the whole variable domain EAGVTQFPSHSVIEKGQTVTLRCDPISGHDNLYWYRRVMGKEIKFLLHFVKESKQDESGMPNNRFLAERTGGTYSTLKVQPAELEDSGVYFCASSQVGLFSGGSGANVLTFGAGSRLTVL.

The genes are TRBV10-3 and TRBJ1-1, with D uncertain. Germline CDR1 reads ENHRY; CDR2 reads SYGVKD. This CDR3 is 13 amino acids long. The germline V and J ends were trimmed by 3 bases and 1 base, with 6 bases remaining between them. CDR3 DNA: TGTGCCATCAGTGACAGTGCGAACACTGAAGCTTTCTTT. This encodes CAISDSANTEAFF.

This chain connects TRBV12-3 or TRBV12-4 to TRBJ2-7; D is undetermined. V dropped 6 bases and J dropped 0 bases, with 6 bases sitting between them. The CDR3 is 12 amino acids. The DNA for the CDR3 is TGTGCCAGCAGCCATAGCTCCTACGAGCAGTACTTC. Its translation is CASSHSSYEQYF.

V usage is TRBV5-6 and J usage is TRBJ1-2; 7 bases are a match to TRBD1. The length of the CDR3 is 14 residues. V was pared by 4 bases and J by 3 bases, with 6 bases of the junction left unmatched. The germline V gene has CDR1 SGHDT and CDR2 YYEEEE. Written as DNA, the CDR3 is TGTGCCAGCAGCGCCCAGGGGGTGGACTATGGCTACACCTTC. The encoded protein is CASSAQGVDYGYTF.

The J gene is TRBJ1-5, the V gene TRBV7-9; D remains unclear. The V gene's germline CDR1 is SEHNR and CDR2 FQNEAQ (reference sequence). This CDR3 is 17 amino acids long. V lost 2 bases and J 0 bases, leaving 14 bases between the germline ends. The DNA of the CDR3 is TGTGCCAGCAGCTTAAGTTCGTTAGGAGATAGCAATCAGCCCCAGCATTTT. Protein product: CASSLSSLGDSNQPQHF.

V gene TRBV5-1 combines with J gene TRBJ2-3, with 8 bases fitting TRBD2. The CDR3 is 15 residues long. Germline CDR1 and CDR2: SGHRS and YFSETQ. The ends lost 0 bases at V and 1 base at J; junction bases unmatched: 1. CDR3 DNA: TGCGCCAGCAGCTTGGGTAGCGGGGGCACAGATACGCAGTATTTT. It yields the protein CASSLGSGGTDTQYF.

The chain is built from TRBV4-2 and TRBJ2-3; 7 positions agree with TRBD2. The V gene's germline CDR1 is LGHNA and CDR2 YNFKEQ. Trimming cost V 0 bases and J 4 bases; bases outside gene matches: 7. This CDR3 contains 16 residues. This CDR3 reads CASSQDMVGGADTQYF. DNA of the CDR3: TGTGCCAGCAGCCAAGATATGGTGGGAGGGGCAGATACGCAGTATTTT.

The CDR3 sequence is CASSQDLGGETQYF. The CDR3 region has the DNA TGCGCCAGCAGCCAAGATCTTGGGGGCGAGACCCAGTACTTC. The chain employs TRBV4-3 and TRBJ2-5, with D tentatively TRBD1 (6 bases). This CDR3 has 14 amino acids. Germline V lookup: CDR1 LGHNA, CDR2 YSLEER. Trimming cost V 0 bases and J 5 bases, with 10 bases left between them.

The genes are TRBV19 and TRBJ1-1; 7 nucleotides agree with TRBD1. Trimming at V came to 7 bases and at J to 3 bases, leaving 5 bases not matched to a gene. This CDR3 is 13 amino acids long. CDR1 is LNHDA and CDR2 is SQIVND in the germline V gene (reference sequence). CDR3 sequence: CASNKQGYTEAFF. The CDR3 DNA reads as TGTGCCAGTAATAAACAGGGGTACACTGAAGCTTTCTTT.

The rearrangement uses TRBV4-2 and TRBJ2-5; possibly TRBD1 for D (6 bases). V dropped 0 bases and J dropped 1 base, with 9 bases sitting between them. CDR1 is LGHNA, CDR2 YNFKEQ, per germline. The length of the CDR3 is 15 residues. This chain's CDR3 is CASSQDTGFQETQYF. The CDR3 nucleotides are TGTGCCAGCAGCCAAGATACAGGGTTCCAAGAGACCCAGTACTTC.

This rearrangement joins TRBV2 to TRBJ1-1; no clear D gene. Trimming took 5 bases from V and 3 from J, leaving 4 bases between them. The CDR3 has 11 amino acids. Looked up from germline, CDR1 is SNHLY and CDR2 is FYNNEI. The CDR3: CASSSYTEAFF. The CDR3 DNA sequence: TGTGCCAGCAGTTCATACACTGAAGCTTTCTTT.

The rearrangement joins TRBV11-2 to TRBJ2-5; 7 bases fit TRBD1. Germline V gene sequence: CDR1 SGHAT, CDR2 FQNNGV. The CDR3 spans 14 residues. Trimming took 5 bases from V and 0 from J; bases not matched to a gene: 3. CDR3 sequence (DNA): TGTGCCAGCAGCAAACAGGGGTACCAAGAGACCCAGTACTTC. The encoded protein is CASSKQGYQETQYF.

The chain uses TRBV20-1 and TRBJ1-1; D gene ambiguous. Trimming cost V 3 bases and J 1 base, with 6 bases left between them. Germline V gene lookup returns CDR1 DFQATT and CDR2 SNEGSKA (reference sequence). The CDR3 contains 12 residues. The CDR3 loop reads CSASRGNTEAFF. CDR3 coding DNA: TGCAGTGCTAGTCGGGGGAACACTGAAGCTTTCTTT.

This clone was counted once. V is TRBV7-9 and J is TRBJ1-4; 7 bases agree with TRBD1. From germline, CDR1 is SEHNR and CDR2 FQNEAQ (reference sequence). This CDR3 is 15 amino acids long. V shed 2 bases and J 2 bases; nucleotides not matched to a gene: 2. As DNA, the CDR3 is TGTGCCAGCAGCTTAAGACAGGGCACTAATGAAAAACTGTTTTTT. Translated, it gives CASSLRQGTNEKLFF.

The genes are TRBV5-1 and TRBJ2-1; tentative D call: TRBD2 (6 bases). Trimming left V 0 bases short and J 8 bases short, with 21 bases between. CDR1 and CDR2 from the germline V gene are SGHRS and YFSETQ. The CDR3 loop spans 17 amino acids. The CDR3 loop is CASSLGAGLSPIDEQFF. The CDR3 coding sequence is TGCGCCAGCAGCTTGGGGGCGGGGCTGAGCCCTATTGATGAGCAGTTCTTC.

This clone was detected only a few times. CDR3 DNA: TGTGCCAGCAGCTTTGCGGGAGATGAGCAGTTCTTC. Its protein product is CASSFAGDEQFF. The rearrangement links TRBV7-2 to TRBJ2-1, with 7 nucleotides matching TRBD2. CDR3 length: 12 residues. V trimming: 3 bases; J trimming: 8 bases; junction bases outside the gene matches: 1. CDR1 SGHTA and CDR2 FQGNSA come from the germline V gene.

V usage is TRBV4-3 and J usage is TRBJ1-2, with 7 nucleotides matching TRBD1. Germline-derived CDR1 and CDR2 are LGHNA and YSLEER. CDR3 length: 15 residues. V was clipped by 2 bases and J by 5 bases; unmatched bases: 8. The CDR3 is CASSQSGTDDYGYTF. The CDR3 DNA sequence: TGCGCCAGCAGCCAATCGGGGACAGACGATTATGGCTACACCTTC.

The CDR3 spells CASSSRTSGYTDTQYF. The CDR3 DNA reads as TGTGCCAGCAGCTCACGGACTAGCGGTTACACAGATACGCAGTATTTT. This chain joins TRBV7-6 and TRBJ2-3, with 10 bases aligning to TRBD2. The CDR3 is 16 amino acids. V shed 4 bases and J 2 bases; nucleotides not matched to a gene: 6. Germline lookup yields CDR1 SGHVS and CDR2 FNYEAQ.

CDR3 sequence: CASSLLPEGGYTF. The CDR3 nucleotides are TGTGCCAGCAGTTTACTTCCGGAGGGTGGCTACACCTTC. This rearrangement joins TRBV27 to TRBJ1-2; no clear D gene. The CDR3 has 13 residues. The V end lost 2 bases, the J end lost 7 bases, and 11 bases lay between the germline ends. Per germline, CDR1 MNHEY and CDR2 SMNVEV (reference sequence).

The chain recombines TRBV24-1 with TRBJ2-7, with D maybe TRBD1 (6 bases). Trimming left V 4 bases short and J 5 bases short, with 11 bases between. Germline CDR1 is KGHDR and CDR2 is SFDVKD. The CDR3 spans 13 residues. CDR3 in amino acids: CATSESTGDEQYF. The CDR3 DNA sequence: TGTGCCACCAGTGAATCGACAGGCGACGAGCAGTACTTC.

This chain joins TRBV19 and TRBJ2-2; D possibly corresponds to TRBD2 (6 bases). The germline gives CDR1 LNHDA, CDR2 SQIVND (reference sequence). V lost 1 base, J lost 6 bases, and 18 bases lay in between. The CDR3 loop spans 17 amino acids. CDR3 sequence: CASSIAQGGVLAGELFF. CDR3 nucleotide sequence: TGTGCCAGTAGTATAGCTCAGGGAGGTGTACTAGCCGGGGAGCTGTTTTTT.